The clone carrying this T cell receptor beta chain was found many times. This sample was taken from a study of neurological immune-mediated disorders. The making of cDNA relied on 5'RACE with 10-nucleotide random UMIs. A single run covered 15-18 subjects with over 160 million TCR-beta sequences. TCRdb re-analysed the 5' RACE reads in MiXCR, keeping a single row per CDR3 protein. The sample consists of about 66,000 distinct CDR3 sequences, 4.5% to 5.5% of them appearing once. CDR1 is SQVTM and CDR2 is ANQGSEA in the germline V gene. The CDR3 consists of 12 residues. Trimming shortened V by 6 bases and J by 7 bases, and 12 bases separated the two germline ends.

J is TRBJ2-2 and V is TRBV29-1; D perhaps matches TRBD2 (5 bases). The sequence derives from a man younger than 45 with multiple sclerosis. The sequenced sample consisted of PBMCs. CDR3 residues: CSVVRRGGELFF. The CDR3, as DNA: TGCAGCGTCGTTCGACGGGGCGGGGAGCTGTTTTTT.